The 20 T cell receptor beta chains in this list originate from one sample, sequenced in a study of blood T cell repertoires in COVID-19 (dated by TCRdb to the early 2020s). Libraries were built with the immunoSEQ multiplex PCR assay. TCRdb holds this immuneACCESS table with in-frame rearrangements only. Some clones are missing; in checked studies, unresolved V genes explain under half, and the rest has no known cause. The sample has around 84,000 clones on record, over 70% of them singletons. Clones ranked in the top ten supply 12% of the sample. Sequenced: peripheral blood. The receptors shown here come from a woman in her thirties or forties with active or convalescent COVID-19.

The rearrangement uses TRBV29-1 and TRBJ2-4, with TRBD1 identical over 9 bases. CDR1 and CDR2 (germline): SQVTM, ANQGSEA. The CDR3 is 17 residues long. V lost 7 bases to trimming and J lost 1 base; unmatched junction nucleotides: 14. CDR3 loop: CSARIPGQGTAKNIQYF. The CDR3 region has the DNA TGCAGCGCCCGGATCCCAGGACAGGGGACGGCCAAAAACATTCAGTACTTC. The full variable domain, in which reference TRBV29-1 and TRBJ2-4 provide the parts outside the CDR3, is SAVISQKPSRDICQRGTSLTIQCQVDSQVTMMFWYRQQPGQSLTLIATANQGSEATYESGFVIDKFPISRPNLTFSTLTVSNMSPEDSSIYLCSARIPGQGTAKNIQYFGAGTRLSVL.

V usage is TRBV19 and J usage is TRBJ2-7; the D gene is possibly TRBD1 (6 bases). CDR3 length: 14 residues. Looked up from germline, CDR1 is LNHDA and CDR2 is SQIVND (reference sequence). The ends were cut back, 4 bases at V and 0 bases at J, with 10 bases in the middle. The CDR3 region has the DNA TGTGCCAGTAGTACTGACAGGAGCTCCTACGAGCAGTACTTC. As protein: CASSTDRSSYEQYF.

The gene calls are TRBV19 and TRBJ2-1; TRBD2 aligns across 7 bases. V dropped 3 bases and J dropped 4; count of bases not matched to a gene: 15. Germline CDR1 reads LNHDA; CDR2 reads SQIVND (reference sequence). CDR3 length: 18 residues. In nucleotides, the CDR3 is TGTGCCAGTAGTATGTGGGTAGCGGGTGGGGGTAGGTACAATGAGCAGTTCTTC. Amino acid sequence: CASSMWVAGGGRYNEQFF.

The chain links TRBV5-1 to TRBJ1-1; D possibly corresponds to TRBD1 (6 bases). CDR3 size: 13 residues. Germline CDR1 and CDR2: SGHRS and YFSETQ. V shed 3 bases and J shed 10 bases, with 16 bases lying between them. CDR3 nucleotide sequence: TGCGCCAGCAGCTCGTGGACAGCGGGGGGAGCTTTCTTT. Translated, it gives CASSSWTAGGAFF.

The chain links TRBV4-1 to TRBJ2-2, with a weak D call TRBD1 (5 bases). V was shortened by 0 bases and J by 7 bases, with 15 bases between the two germline ends. The CDR3 totals 16 residues. CDR1 and CDR2 from the germline V gene are MGHRA and YSYEKL. The CDR3 is CASSQDFRVLHGELFF. CDR3 bases: TGCGCCAGCAGCCAAGATTTCAGGGTGTTACACGGGGAGCTGTTTTTT.

The J gene is TRBJ1-5, the V gene TRBV18; D is possibly TRBD1 (6 bases). Germline CDR1 is KGHSH and CDR2 is LQKENI. CDR3 length: 14 residues. V lost 5 bases and J 3 bases, leaving 11 bases between the germline ends. CDR3 nucleotides: TGTGCCAGCTCAAAAACAGGGACCAATCAGCCCCAGCATTTT. It is translated as CASSKTGTNQPQHF.

In its sample, this clone was seen a few times. Other nucleotide sequences in the sample specify the same CDR3. This chain uses TRBV18 with TRBJ2-1; 9 bases fit TRBD1. The ends lost 3 bases at V and 9 bases at J; junction bases unmatched: 12. CDR1 and CDR2 from the germline V gene are KGHSH and LQKENI. This CDR3 comprises 16 residues. This chain's CDR3 is CASSPPGQGYQSEQFF. The CDR3 nucleotides read TGTGCCAGCTCACCGCCGGGACAGGGTTATCAAAGTGAGCAGTTCTTC.

The V call is TRBV18, the J call TRBJ1-1; D unresolved. Trimming left V 3 bases short and J 1 base short, with 6 bases between. From germline, CDR1 is KGHSH and CDR2 LQKENI. The CDR3 extends over 13 amino acids. The CDR3 loop is CASSPQANTEAFF. CDR3 bases: TGTGCCAGCTCACCGCAGGCGAACACTGAAGCTTTCTTT.

The chain uses TRBV5-1 and TRBJ2-7; no firm D call. The ends were cut back, 2 bases at V and 0 bases at J, with 9 bases in the middle. Germline CDR1 reads SGHRS; CDR2 reads YFSETQ. This CDR3 has 14 residues. CDR3 in DNA: TGCGCCAGCAGCTTAACCCTTAGCTCCTACGAGCAGTACTTC. Translating gives CASSLTLSSYEQYF.

The chain links TRBV7-9 to TRBJ2-7, with D perhaps matching TRBD2 (5 bases). The CDR3 extends over 18 amino acids. The V end was cut by 8 bases, the J end by 6 bases, with 32 bases between. Germline CDR1 reads SEHNR; CDR2 reads FQNEAQ (reference sequence). CDR3: CASPYVFGGLGSICEQYF. Here the CDR3 DNA reads TGTGCCAGCCCATATGTGTTCGGAGGTCTAGGGTCTATCTGCGAGCAGTACTTC.

J is TRBJ2-3 and V is TRBV10-3; 7 positions match TRBD2. Germline V CDR1 and CDR2: ENHRY, SYGVKD. The CDR3 contains 17 residues. V was clipped by 0 bases and J by 0 bases; unmatched bases: 6. The chain's CDR3 is CAISESLTSTSTDTQYF. CDR3 bases: TGTGCCATCAGTGAGTCGTTGACTAGCACTAGCACAGATACGCAGTATTTT.

Only one count was recorded for this clone. The chain employs TRBV7-2 and TRBJ1-1, with D possibly TRBD1 on 6 matching bases. From germline, CDR1 is SGHTA and CDR2 FQGNSA. The CDR3 is made up of 13 amino acids. The ends were cut back, 3 bases at V and 5 bases at J, with 10 bases in the middle. The CDR3 coding sequence is TGTGCCAGCAGCTTCGGTAGGGGGACTGAAGCTTTCTTT. Protein product: CASSFGRGTEAFF.

The rearrangement links TRBV2 to TRBJ2-7, with unresolved D. Trimming took off 8 bases at V and 3 bases at J, with 11 bases between the two ends. This CDR3 is built from 12 residues. Germline CDR1 is SNHLY and CDR2 is FYNNEI. The CDR3 region is CASEADFYEQYF. CDR3 bases: TGTGCCAGCGAGGCAGATTTCTACGAGCAGTACTTC.

This clone was seen only a few times. V usage is TRBV6-5 and J usage is TRBJ2-7; a possible D gene is TRBD1 (7 bases). The CDR3 is 16 residues long. Germline assignment: CDR1 MNHEY and CDR2 SVGAGI. V was pared by 2 bases and J by 1 base, with 15 bases between. The CDR3 loop reads CASSYQGGWGSYEQYF. The DNA for the CDR3 is TGTGCCAGCAGTTACCAGGGGGGTTGGGGGTCCTACGAGCAGTACTTC.

The CDR3 sequence: CASSFGGFSGNTIYF. DNA of the CDR3: TGTGCCAGCAGCTTTGGCGGCTTTTCTGGAAACACCATATATTTT. The V gene is TRBV11-1, the J gene TRBJ1-3, with D unclear. Trimming cost V 3 bases and J 1 base, with 10 bases left between them. The CDR3 has 15 residues. Germline CDR1 and CDR2: SGHAT and FQDESV (reference sequence). Filled out from reference TRBV11-1 and TRBJ1-3, the complete variable domain reads EAEVAQSPRYKITEKSQAVAFWCDPISGHATLYWYRQILGQGPELLVQFQDESVVDDSQLPKDRFSAERLKGVDSTLKIQPAELGDSAMYLCASSFGGFSGNTIYFGEGSWLTVV.

This sequence joins TRBV5-4 and TRBJ2-1, with 8 nucleotides matching TRBD2. From germline, CDR1 is SGHNT and CDR2 YYREEE (reference sequence). The junction had 5 bases not matched to a gene; V was cut back by 1 base and J by 5 bases. The CDR3 is 15 amino acids. The CDR3 sequence: CASSLNSGIHNEQFF. DNA of the CDR3: TGTGCCAGCAGCTTGAATAGCGGGATCCACAATGAGCAGTTCTTC.

The V gene is TRBV6-2 or TRBV6-3, the J gene TRBJ1-1; tentative D call: TRBD1 (5 bases). The V and J ends lost 2 bases and 7 bases respectively, with 11 bases between them. The CDR3 consists of 13 residues. In germline, CDR1 is MNHEY, CDR2 SVGEGT. The CDR3 bases are TGTGCCAGCAGTTACCCCGTCGGGGGTGAAGCTTTCTTT. Protein product: CASSYPVGGEAFF.

The V call is TRBV2, the J call TRBJ1-4; 7 bases line up with TRBD1. This CDR3 contains 15 residues. With V trimmed by 1 base and J by 8 bases, 7 bases remained unmatched. CDR1 and CDR2 from the germline V gene are SNHLY and FYNNEI. The CDR3 region has the DNA TGTGCCAGCAGTGAAGGGAGGGGGCCGGGGGAAAAACTGTTTTTT. It is translated as CASSEGRGPGEKLFF.

V is TRBV19 and J is TRBJ2-4; 11 bases align to TRBD2. The CDR3 covers 17 residues. The V and J ends lost 0 bases and 8 bases, in that order; junction bases with no gene match: 9. CDR1 and CDR2 (germline): LNHDA, SQIVND (reference sequence). The CDR3, as DNA: TGTGCCAGTAGTATAGAGGTAGCGGGAGGGGTGAGGGACATTCAGTACTTC. Its translation: CASSIEVAGGVRDIQYF.

V is TRBV19 and J is TRBJ2-1, with 8 positions matching TRBD1. Per germline, CDR1 LNHDA and CDR2 SQIVND (reference sequence). V shed 4 bases, J shed 7 bases, and the junction held 6 bases outside the gene matches. The CDR3 has 14 amino acids. CDR3 coding DNA: TGTGCCAGTAGTACCCTGGGACAGGTAAATGAGCAGTTCTTC. It yields the protein CASSTLGQVNEQFF.